These 5 T cell receptor beta chains were sequenced from one sample in a study of blood T cell repertoires in COVID-19. Here immunoSEQ multiplex PCR was the method, and the copy in TCRdb shows in-frame clones only, minus some. The repertoire includes under 200,000 clones, approximately 81% of them detected once, and approximately 0.99% sits in the top ten. The sample comprised peripheral blood. These receptors all stem from a man aged 35 to 55 with acute or convalescent COVID-19.

This chain links TRBV5-1 with TRBJ2-3, with 8 bases matching TRBD2. This CDR3 has 16 residues. V lost 3 bases to trimming and J lost 1 base; unmatched junction nucleotides: 7. CDR1 and CDR2 (germline): SGHRS, YFSETQ. The DNA of the CDR3 is TGCGCCAGCAGCTGGGGTCCGGGGGGGCGCACAGATACGCAGTATTTT. It yields the protein CASSWGPGGRTDTQYF.

V gene TRBV7-9 combines with J gene TRBJ2-3; 8 bases are shared with TRBD2. V was pared by 3 bases and J by 1 base, with 3 bases of the junction left unmatched. CDR1 is SEHNR and CDR2 is FQNEAQ in the germline V gene (reference sequence). The CDR3 consists of 15 residues. The CDR3 reads CASSLLLAGTDTQYF. CDR3 nucleotide sequence: TGTGCCAGCAGCTTGTTACTAGCGGGCACAGATACGCAGTATTTT.

The rearrangement uses TRBV20-1 and TRBJ1-5; 7 bases are a match to TRBD1. The CDR3 consists of 17 residues. Germline CDR1 reads DFQATT; CDR2 reads SNEGSKA (reference sequence). V lost 3 bases, J lost 1 base, and 12 bases stayed unmatched. CDR3 loop: CSASITGVAMSNQPQHF. CDR3 DNA: TGCAGTGCTAGTATTACAGGGGTTGCGATGAGCAATCAGCCCCAGCATTTT.

The J gene is TRBJ2-5, the V gene TRBV14, with 7 bases that match TRBD2. Germline trimming cut 4 bases from V and 7 bases from J; bases unmatched to any gene: 6. The CDR3 has 13 residues. Germline values: CDR1 SGHDN, CDR2 FVKESK. The CDR3 loop reads CASSPRLAGTQYF. As DNA, the CDR3 is TGTGCCAGCAGCCCTAGACTAGCCGGGACCCAGTACTTC.

The rearrangement uses TRBV5-1 and TRBJ1-1; possibly TRBD1 for D (5 bases). The V and J ends lost 5 bases and 0 bases respectively, with 5 bases between them. CDR3 length equals 12 residues. CDR1 and CDR2 (germline): SGHRS, YFSETQ. The CDR3 coding sequence is TGCGCCAGCAGGACAGTGAACACTGAAGCTTTCTTT. Its translation is CASRTVNTEAFF.